This TCR beta chain was documented in a study of glioma-infiltrating T cells after dendritic cell vaccination. Points from the study as a whole: Estimated pretreatment TIL content predicted outcome after dendritic cell vaccination.

Here immunoSEQ multiplex PCR was the method, and the copy in TCRdb shows in-frame clones only, minus some. The data contain about 82,000 clones, about 87% of them singletons. CDR3 length: 15 amino acids. For this clone: The antigen is not known.

PBMC were collected before vaccination, two weeks after the third vaccination, and at progression. This chain uses TRBV21-1 with TRBJ1-1. TRBV21-1 corresponds to a pseudogene. The sample consisted of blood, taken before dendritic cell vaccination. This receptor was taken from a human donor with glioblastoma. CDR3 DNA: TGTGCCAGCAGCAACGTCTGGGAGGGGAACACTGAAGCTTTCTTT. As protein: CASSNVWEGNTEAFF.